This TCR beta chain is from a study of blood T cell repertoires in COVID-19. The ends were cut back, 6 bases at V and 4 bases at J, with 12 bases in the middle. This CDR3 region has 13 residues. Germline V gene sequence: CDR1 SGHTA, CDR2 FQGNSA. Profiled with immunoSEQ multiplex PCR; TCRdb holds only in-frame clones, not every one. The sample records approximately 150,000 clones, approximately 80% being singletons. The age range of participants was about 18 to 90 years, with residence in 20 to 25 US areas. The specimen was PBMCs or T cells enriched from blood (not recorded which). The chain recombines TRBV7-2 with TRBJ1-1, with D maybe TRBD1 (5 bases). The source of this sequence is a man between 65 and 85 years old who had been exposed to COVID-19. The CDR3 protein is CASSRQMGTEAFF. The CDR3 coding sequence is TGTGCCAGCAGTCGACAGATGGGCACTGAAGCTTTCTTT.